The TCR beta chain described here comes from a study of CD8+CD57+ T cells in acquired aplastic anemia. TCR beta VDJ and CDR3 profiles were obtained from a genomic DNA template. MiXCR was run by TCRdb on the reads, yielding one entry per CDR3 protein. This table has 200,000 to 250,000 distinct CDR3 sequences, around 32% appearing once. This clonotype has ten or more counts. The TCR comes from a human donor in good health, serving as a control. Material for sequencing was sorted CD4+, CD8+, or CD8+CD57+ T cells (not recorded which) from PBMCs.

In DNA, the CDR3 is TGCAGCGTTGACCCGACAGGGGGCTACGAGCAGTACTTC. Protein sequence: CSVDPTGGYEQYF. The chain is built from TRBV29-1 and TRBJ2-7; 9 nucleotides match TRBD1. Germline V gene lookup returns CDR1 SQVTM and CDR2 ANQGSEA. This CDR3 contains 13 residues. The V and J ends lost 3 bases and 3 bases, in that order; junction bases with no gene match: 3.